The 23 T cell receptor beta chains reported below all come from one sample, sequenced in a study of identical twins. TCRdb called the 5' RACE reads again in MiXCR, with one record for every CDR3 protein. The table shows 150,000 or so distinct CDR3 sequences, with around 3.6% occurring only once. Sequenced input: memory T cells sorted from blood. Receptors were obtained from a man aged 18 to 30 in good health.

The sample holds many counts of this clonotype. V and J are TRBV7-2 and TRBJ2-2, with D perhaps TRBD2 (6 bases). Germline V gene data show CDR1 as SGHTA and CDR2 as FQGNSA. Trimming removed 1 base from V and 0 bases from J, with 12 bases in between. The CDR3 is made up of 17 amino acids. In nucleotides, the CDR3 is TGTGCCAGCAGCTTAGGCCGTAGCGGAACGAACACCGGGGAGCTGTTTTTT. Translated: CASSLGRSGTNTGELFF.

This clonotype was counted many times. V usage is TRBV20-1 and J usage is TRBJ2-5; 9 bases match TRBD2. Unmatched junction bases numbered 8, after V lost 4 bases and J lost 5 bases. Germline values: CDR1 DFQATT, CDR2 SNEGSKA (reference sequence). This CDR3 has 14 residues. The CDR3 spells CSAKKGLASETQYF. The CDR3 DNA reads TGCAGTGCTAAAAAGGGACTAGCTTCCGAGACCCAGTACTTC.

This clonotype has a count of ten or more. The genes are TRBV12-3 or TRBV12-4 and TRBJ2-2; maybe TRBD1 (6 bases). The CDR3 has 14 amino acids. V dropped 7 bases and J dropped 1 base, with 10 bases sitting between them. CDR3 nucleotides: TGTGCCAGCACGGACAGAGTGAACACCGGGGAGCTGTTTTTT. Translated, it gives CASTDRVNTGELFF.

This clonotype was counted ten times or more. The chain has TRBV2 and TRBJ2-5; the D gene is possibly TRBD2 (6 bases). Per germline, CDR1 SNHLY and CDR2 FYNNEI. The CDR3 totals 13 residues. The V gene lost 0 bases and the J gene lost 5 bases, with 7 bases spanning the gap. The CDR3 loop is CASSEAGGETQYF. The DNA of the CDR3 is TGTGCCAGCAGTGAAGCGGGGGGTGAGACCCAGTACTTC. Using reference TRBV2 and TRBJ2-5 for the parts outside the CDR3, the full variable domain is EPEVTQTPSHQVTQMGQEVILRCVPISNHLYFYWYRQILGQKVEFLVSFYNNEISEKSEIFDDQFSVERPDGSNFTLKIRSTKLEDSAMYFCASSEAGGETQYFGPGTRLLVL.

This clonotype was seen repeatedly, ten times or more. The chain carries TRBV30 and TRBJ2-1, with TRBD2 matching over 7 bases. This CDR3 has 15 residues. Germline V gene data show CDR1 as GTSNPN and CDR2 as SVGIG (reference sequence). V lost 4 bases and J lost 5; bases outside the gene matches: 11. CDR3 sequence reads: CAWTPSLARNNEQFF. CDR3 nucleotide sequence: TGTGCCTGGACCCCATCACTAGCGAGAAACAATGAGCAGTTCTTC.

This clonotype was picked up many times. The CDR3 spells CASSLGPPNEQFF. The CDR3 nucleotides are TGCGCCAGCAGCTTAGGACCACCCAATGAGCAGTTCTTC. The rearrangement joins TRBV5-1 to TRBJ2-1; no clear D gene. Trimming shortened V by 2 bases and J by 6 bases, and 9 bases separated the two germline ends. This CDR3 is built from 13 residues. CDR1 and CDR2 (germline): SGHRS, YFSETQ.

This clonotype appeared many times. The V and J genes are TRBV6-2 or TRBV6-3 and TRBJ1-5, with 9 positions matching TRBD1. From germline, CDR1 is MNHEY and CDR2 SVGEGT. J gave up 7 bases and V 6 bases, and 10 bases lay outside the gene matches. The CDR3 totals 15 residues. Here the CDR3 reads CASRTGTGLGQPQHF. The CDR3 nucleotides are TGTGCCAGCAGAACAGGGACAGGGCTAGGGCAGCCCCAGCATTTT.

At least ten counts were recorded for this clonotype. The genes are TRBV3-1 and TRBJ2-3; D remains ambiguous. The germline CDR1 and CDR2 sequences are LGHDT and YNNKEL (reference sequence). V gave up 2 bases and J gave up 4 bases, with 7 bases separating them. This CDR3 is built from 13 residues. The DNA of the CDR3 is TGTGCCAGCAGCCAATCTATGGCAGATACGCAGTATTTT. Its translation is CASSQSMADTQYF.

This clonotype was recorded many times. CDR3 in amino acids: CSVRRGYRLASSTDTQYF. In DNA form, the CDR3 reads TGCAGCGTACGAAGGGGGTACAGACTAGCGTCTAGCACAGATACGCAGTATTTT. J is TRBJ2-3 and V is TRBV29-1, with TRBD2 identical over 8 bases. The trim removed 6 bases at V and 0 bases at J, leaving 17 bases unmatched. This CDR3 spans 18 amino acids. Germline V gene lookup returns CDR1 SQVTM and CDR2 ANQGSEA.

This clonotype came up many times. This CDR3 is CASSSRGTGKSYEQYF. CDR3 bases: TGTGCCAGCAGTTCTAGAGGAACTGGGAAGTCCTACGAGCAGTACTTC. This chain connects TRBV28 to TRBJ2-7; D call uncertain. Germline assignment: CDR1 MDHEN and CDR2 SYDVKM. The CDR3 loop spans 16 amino acids. Trimming cost V 4 bases and J 1 base, with 17 bases left between them.

This clonotype was detected ten times or more. This chain links TRBV5-1 with TRBJ2-1, with D possibly TRBD1 on 5 matching bases. The CDR3 runs to 14 residues. Germline CDR1 SGHRS, CDR2 YFSETQ. V was trimmed by 2 bases and J by 6 bases, leaving 12 bases between them. In DNA, the CDR3 is TGCGCCAGCAGCTTCCCGACCCAGGGCAATGAGCAGTTCTTC. Amino acid sequence: CASSFPTQGNEQFF.

This clonotype was counted many times. J is TRBJ2-5 and V is TRBV7-9, with D unresolved. The V end was cut by 1 base, the J end by 5 bases, with 14 bases between. Germline V lookup: CDR1 SEHNR, CDR2 FQNEAQ (reference sequence). CDR3 length: 15 amino acids. CDR3 residues: CASSLGSGSEETQYF. DNA of the CDR3: TGTGCCAGCAGCTTAGGTTCCGGCTCGGAGGAGACCCAGTACTTC. The variable domain in full, with the rest retrieved from reference TRBV7-9 and TRBJ2-5, is DTGVSQNPRHKITKRGQNVTFRCDPISEHNRLYWYRQTLGQGPEFLTYFQNEAQLEKSRLLSDRFSAERPKGSFSTLEIQRTEQGDSAMYLCASSLGSGSEETQYFGPGTRLLVL.

This sequence joins TRBV9 and TRBJ2-3, with 7 bases lining up with TRBD1. The CDR3 has 16 amino acids. In germline, CDR1 is SGDLS, CDR2 YYNGEE. Trimming cost V 0 bases and J 6 bases; bases outside gene matches: 10. The CDR3 bases are TGTGCCAGCAGCGTAGTCCAAGGGACAGCTTGGGATACGCAGTATTTT. Residues: CASSVVQGTAWDTQYF.

This clonotype was counted many times. The chain links TRBV7-8 to TRBJ1-5; D possibly corresponds to TRBD1 (5 bases). CDR3 length equals 13 residues. Looked up from germline, CDR1 is SGHVS and CDR2 is FQNEAQ. V shed 5 bases and J shed 4 bases, with 9 bases lying between them. CDR3 bases: TGTGCCAGCAGCAGGGACTGGAATCAGCCCCAGCATTTT. This translates into CASSRDWNQPQHF.

This clonotype was seen ten or more times. This chain links TRBV7-9 with TRBJ1-2; 11 bases map to TRBD1. Per the germline V gene, CDR1 is SEHNR and CDR2 is FQNEAQ (reference sequence). The trim removed 10 bases at V and 7 bases at J, leaving 14 bases unmatched. The CDR3 runs to 15 residues. The CDR3 region has the DNA TGTGCCACCAGGGAGGTTGGACAGGGGGCTGGTGGCTACACCTTC. Residues: CATREVGQGAGGYTF.

This clonotype has at least ten counts. The chain couples TRBV20-1 to TRBJ2-7; D perhaps matches TRBD1 (5 bases). Per the germline V gene, CDR1 is DFQATT and CDR2 is SNEGSKA (reference sequence). The CDR3 extends over 14 amino acids. V gave up 6 bases and J gave up 2 bases, with 17 bases separating them. CDR3 in DNA: TGCAGTGCGCCCTTCAGGGTGACGGCCTACGAGCAGTACTTC. As protein: CSAPFRVTAYEQYF.

The sample holds many counts of this clonotype. The chain carries TRBV4-3 and TRBJ2-2, with D possibly being TRBD1 (8 bases). Germline V lookup: CDR1 LGHNA, CDR2 YSLEER. The CDR3 runs 15 residues. Trimming removed 0 bases at V and 10 bases at J, with 15 bases between. The CDR3 sequence is CASSQDTGGGSELFF. The CDR3 coding sequence is TGCGCCAGCAGCCAAGACACAGGGGGGGGCTCGGAGCTGTTTTTT.

This clonotype showed up many times. The chain recombines TRBV20-1 with TRBJ1-3; 7 bases line up with TRBD1. The germline V gene has CDR1 DFQATT and CDR2 SNEGSKA (reference sequence). The J segment lost 0 bases and the V segment lost 4 bases, leaving 3 bases of the junction unmatched. The CDR3 loop spans 14 amino acids. The CDR3 loop is CSAIDRASGNTIYF. The CDR3 coding sequence is TGCAGTGCTATCGACAGGGCCTCTGGAAACACCATATATTTT.

This clonotype was seen ten or more times. The J gene is TRBJ2-1, the V gene TRBV9; D is unresolved. CDR1 and CDR2 from the germline V gene are SGDLS and YYNGEE. This CDR3 has 14 residues. V gave up 5 bases and J gave up 0 bases, with 9 bases separating them. CDR3 DNA: TGTGCCAGCAGTCCCTATAGCTCCTACAATGAGCAGTTCTTC. Encoded protein: CASSPYSSYNEQFF.

This clonotype has at least ten counts. The rearrangement uses TRBV5-6 and TRBJ1-1, with D perhaps TRBD1 (6 bases). Per the germline V gene, CDR1 is SGHDT and CDR2 is YYEEEE. The ends were cut back, 4 bases at V and 6 bases at J, with 10 bases in the middle. The CDR3 length is 12 residues. The CDR3 loop reads CASSIGQPEAFF. The CDR3, as DNA: TGTGCCAGCAGCATTGGACAGCCTGAAGCTTTCTTT.

This clonotype was seen ten or more times. The rearrangement uses TRBV2 and TRBJ2-2; 7 bases agree with TRBD2. Germline V lookup: CDR1 SNHLY, CDR2 FYNNEI. Unmatched junction bases numbered 5, after V lost 4 bases and J lost 6 bases. The CDR3 loop spans 14 amino acids. The CDR3, as DNA: TGTGCCAGCAGTGCAGGGACTACCTCCGGGGAGCTGTTTTTT. As protein: CASSAGTTSGELFF.

This clonotype was seen at least ten times. V gene TRBV5-1 combines with J gene TRBJ1-6, with D unresolved. This CDR3 has 16 residues. V was pared by 1 base and J by 6 bases, with 14 bases between. Germline values: CDR1 SGHRS, CDR2 YFSETQ. CDR3: CASSLKGAGSNSPLHF. The CDR3, as DNA: TGCGCCAGCAGCTTGAAGGGTGCTGGGAGTAATTCACCCCTCCACTTT.

V gene TRBV18 combines with J gene TRBJ2-1; tentative D call: TRBD2 (6 bases). Germline V gives CDR1 KGHSH, CDR2 LQKENI. V was cut by 2 bases and J by 10 bases, with 12 bases left in between. This CDR3 region has 13 residues. The CDR3 sequence is CASSPISAGEQFF. The CDR3 coding sequence is TGTGCCAGCTCACCAATTTCGGCGGGAGAGCAGTTCTTC.